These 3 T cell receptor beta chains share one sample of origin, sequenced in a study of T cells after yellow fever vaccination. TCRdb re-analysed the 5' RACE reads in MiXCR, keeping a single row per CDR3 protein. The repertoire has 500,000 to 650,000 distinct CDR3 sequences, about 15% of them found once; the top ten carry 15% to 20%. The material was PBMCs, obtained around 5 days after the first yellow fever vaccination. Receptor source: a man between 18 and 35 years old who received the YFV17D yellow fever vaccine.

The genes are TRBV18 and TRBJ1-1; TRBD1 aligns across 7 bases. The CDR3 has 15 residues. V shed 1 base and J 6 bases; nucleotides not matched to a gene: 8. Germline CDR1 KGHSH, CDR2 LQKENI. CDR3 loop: CASSPLTGANSEAFF. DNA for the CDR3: TGTGCCAGCTCACCACTAACAGGGGCCAACTCTGAAGCTTTCTTT.

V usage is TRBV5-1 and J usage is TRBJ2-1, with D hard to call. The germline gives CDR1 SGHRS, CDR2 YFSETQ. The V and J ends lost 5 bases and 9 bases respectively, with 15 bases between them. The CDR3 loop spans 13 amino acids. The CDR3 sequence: CASRPDLLGEQFF. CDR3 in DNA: TGCGCCAGCAGACCAGATTTGTTGGGTGAGCAGTTCTTC.

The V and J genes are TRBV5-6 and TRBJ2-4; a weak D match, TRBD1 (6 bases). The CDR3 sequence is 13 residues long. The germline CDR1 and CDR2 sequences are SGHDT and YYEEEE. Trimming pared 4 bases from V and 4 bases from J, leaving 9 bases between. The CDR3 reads CASSRGQKNIQYF. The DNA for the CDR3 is TGTGCCAGCAGCCGAGGACAGAAAAACATTCAGTACTTC. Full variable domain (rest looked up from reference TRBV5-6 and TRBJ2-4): DAGVTQSPTHLIKTRGQQVTLRCSPKSGHDTVSWYQQALGQGPQFIFQYYEEEERQRGNFPDRFSGHQFPNYSSELNVNALLLGDSALYLCASSRGQKNIQYFGAGTRLSVL.